Presented here are 19 T cell receptor beta chains from one specimen sequenced in a study of T cell responses to AZD1222 COVID-19 vaccine. Assay used: immunoSEQ multiplex PCR; TCRdb lists only in-frame clones, some missing. Among about 120,000 clones listed, 92% were seen once. This material consisted of peripheral blood, taken 28 days after the second AZD1222 dose. Receptor source: an adult who received the AZD1222 COVID-19 vaccine.

The genes are TRBV2 and TRBJ2-2; no firm D call. The CDR3 covers 11 residues. Trimming removed 4 bases from V and 6 bases from J, with 3 bases in between. Germline-derived CDR1 and CDR2 are SNHLY and FYNNEI. CDR3 coding DNA: TGTGCCAGCAGTGTCGCCGGGGAGCTGTTTTTT. Translation: CASSVAGELFF.

V usage is TRBV5-1 and J usage is TRBJ2-3, with a possible D match to TRBD1 (5 bases). CDR1 is SGHRS and CDR2 is YFSETQ in the germline V gene. This CDR3 is 13 amino acids long. The V end was cut by 4 bases, the J end by 5 bases, with 11 bases between. CDR3 residues: CASSLTVGDTQYF. CDR3 nucleotide sequence: TGCGCCAGCAGCCTGACAGTGGGAGATACGCAGTATTTT. The variable domain in full, with the rest retrieved from reference TRBV5-1 and TRBJ2-3, is KAGVTQTPRYLIKTRGQQVTLSCSPISGHRSVSWYQQTPGQGLQFLFEYFSETQRNKGNFPGRFSGRQFSNSRSEMNVSTLELGDSALYLCASSLTVGDTQYFGPGTRLTVL.

The CDR3 loop reads CASSQDFPEPTDTQYF. The DNA of the CDR3 is TGCGCCAGCAGCCAAGATTTTCCGGAGCCCACAGATACGCAGTATTTT. V is TRBV4-1 and J is TRBJ2-3; D uncertain. Trimming took 0 bases from V and 2 from J, leaving 12 bases between them. Germline values: CDR1 MGHRA, CDR2 YSYEKL. The CDR3 consists of 16 residues.

A note on this clone: Within the sample, other DNA sequences also encode this same CDR3. The chain employs TRBV5-4 and TRBJ1-1; 7 bases agree with TRBD1. There are 14 residues in the CDR3. V lost 0 bases and J lost 1; bases outside the gene matches: 0. Germline CDR1 reads SGHNT; CDR2 reads YYREEE (reference sequence). CDR3 sequence: CASSLDRGNTEAFF. The CDR3, as DNA: TGTGCCAGCAGCTTGGACAGGGGGAACACTGAAGCTTTCTTT.

This sequence joins TRBV29-1 and TRBJ1-2; D remains ambiguous. With 2 bases removed from V and 5 bases from J, the gap between germline ends came to 9 bases. CDR3 length: 12 residues. Per the germline V gene, CDR1 is SQVTM and CDR2 is ANQGSEA. The CDR3, as DNA: TGCAGCGTTGAAAGAGGATTTTATGGCTACACCTTC. Amino acid sequence: CSVERGFYGYTF. Based on the CDR3 plus reference TRBV29-1 and TRBJ1-2, the full variable domain is SAVISQKPSRDICQRGTSLTIQCQVDSQVTMMFWYRQQPGQSLTLIATANQGSEATYESGFVIDKFPISRPNLTFSTLTVSNMSPEDSSIYLCSVERGFYGYTFGSGTRLTVV.

J is TRBJ1-1 and V is TRBV25-1, with 8 bases lining up with TRBD1. This CDR3 has 15 residues. The V gene end was trimmed by 4 bases and the J gene end by 0 bases; junction bases not matched to a gene: 4. CDR1 and CDR2 from the germline V gene are MGHDK and SYGVNS. The CDR3 protein is CASSVDRGMNTEAFF. The DNA of the CDR3 is TGTGCCAGCAGTGTTGACAGGGGAATGAACACTGAAGCTTTCTTT.

CDR3 residues: CSVTDRARNEQYF. The CDR3 DNA follows: TGCAGCGTTACGGACAGGGCTAGGAACGAGCAGTACTTC. This chain uses TRBV29-1 with TRBJ2-7, with TRBD1 matching 8 bases. V shed 5 bases, J shed 5 bases, and the junction held 8 bases outside the gene matches. Germline values: CDR1 SQVTM, CDR2 ANQGSEA. The CDR3 extends over 13 amino acids.

The V call is TRBV25-1, the J call TRBJ1-6; possibly TRBD1 for D (5 bases). Germline V CDR1 and CDR2: MGHDK, SYGVNS. The CDR3 loop spans 14 amino acids. V was pared by 6 bases and J by 7 bases, with 13 bases between. The CDR3 DNA reads as TGTGCCAGCAGAGGGGACGGACAAAATTCACCCCTCCACTTT. Protein product: CASRGDGQNSPLHF.

The chain has TRBV11-2 and TRBJ1-6, with TRBD1 as a possible D gene (5 bases). Germline V gene lookup returns CDR1 SGHAT and CDR2 FQNNGV. V was trimmed by 5 bases and J by 0 bases, leaving 20 bases between them. This CDR3 contains 19 residues. The CDR3 DNA sequence: TGTGCCAGCAGCCTTGGGGGACCCCAGCCCTCCTCCTATAATTCACCCCTCCACTTT. It yields the protein CASSLGGPQPSSYNSPLHF.

The chain recombines TRBV14 with TRBJ2-3; 8 positions agree with TRBD2. Trimming took 0 bases from V and 5 from J; bases not matched to a gene: 13. The CDR3 spans 18 residues. In germline, CDR1 is SGHDN, CDR2 FVKESK. The CDR3 reads CASSQDSVREDIGDTQYF. The CDR3 coding sequence is TGTGCCAGCAGCCAAGACAGTGTGCGGGAGGACATAGGAGATACGCAGTATTTT.

The V gene is TRBV6-5, the J gene TRBJ2-1; the D gene is possibly TRBD2 (6 bases). Germline loops: CDR1 MNHEY, CDR2 SVGAGI. This CDR3 region has 14 residues. The V and J ends lost 2 bases and 7 bases respectively, with 12 bases between them. CDR3 sequence (DNA): TGTGCCAGCAGTTACGGGGCGGGGTTAAATGAGCAGTTCTTC. It is translated as CASSYGAGLNEQFF.

The chain uses TRBV6-4 and TRBJ2-1; 12 nucleotides align to TRBD2. The CDR3 spans 18 residues. After removal of 7 bases from V and 1 base from J, the junction contained 11 bases not matched to a gene. Germline CDR1 MRHNA, CDR2 SNTAGT. Written as DNA, the CDR3 is TGTGCCAGCAATATTCTAGCGGGAGGGCCCTGTTCCTACAATGAGCAGTTCTTC. It is translated as CASNILAGGPCSYNEQFF.

The chain recombines TRBV2 with TRBJ1-4; D unresolved. V lost 4 bases, J lost 4 bases, and 10 bases lay in between. Germline V gene sequence: CDR1 SNHLY, CDR2 FYNNEI. The CDR3 runs to 14 residues. CDR3 bases: TGTGCCAGCAGTGGCCGAAAATTTAATGAAAAACTGTTTTTT. This gives the protein CASSGRKFNEKLFF.

The chain uses TRBV5-4 and TRBJ2-1, with 8 bases fitting TRBD2. After removal of 5 bases from V and 6 bases from J, the junction contained 4 bases not matched to a gene. The length of the CDR3 is 13 residues. CDR1 and CDR2 (germline): SGHNT, YYREEE (reference sequence). The CDR3 coding sequence is TGTGCCAGCAGTCGACTAGCGCCCAATGAGCAGTTCTTC. It translates to CASSRLAPNEQFF.

This clone was detected once. The chain uses TRBV28 and TRBJ1-5; D is uncertain. This CDR3 is built from 17 residues. Trimming took 1 base from V and 0 from J, leaving 13 bases between them. Germline values: CDR1 MDHEN, CDR2 SYDVKM. The DNA of the CDR3 is TGTGCCAGCAGTTTATTCACGATTAATTATAGCAATCAGCCCCAGCATTTT. This translates into CASSLFTINYSNQPQHF. Filled out from reference TRBV28 and TRBJ1-5, the complete variable domain reads DVKVTQSSRYLVKRTGEKVFLECVQDMDHENMFWYRQDPGLGLRLIYFSYDVKMKEKGDIPEGYSVSREKKERFSLILESASTNQTSMYLCASSLFTINYSNQPQHFGDGTRLSIL.

The genes are TRBV7-9 and TRBJ2-7; D unclear. The CDR3 is made up of 17 amino acids. The V end lost 1 base, the J end lost 0 bases, and 16 bases lay between the germline ends. Germline assignment: CDR1 SEHNR and CDR2 FQNEAQ (reference sequence). The CDR3: CASSLGTQDYSSYEQYF. CDR3 in DNA: TGTGCCAGCAGCTTAGGGACGCAGGATTACAGCTCCTACGAGCAGTACTTC.

The chain couples TRBV2 to TRBJ2-7; 7 nucleotides match TRBD1. V lost 10 bases, J lost 0 bases, and 9 bases stayed unmatched. CDR3 length: 14 residues. The V gene's germline CDR1 is SNHLY and CDR2 FYNNEI. As DNA, the CDR3 is TGTGCCACCCACCCAGGACAGGCCTCCTACGAGCAGTACTTC. Translating it yields CATHPGQASYEQYF.

V usage is TRBV6-6 and J usage is TRBJ1-6; 7 bases line up with TRBD1. V lost 10 bases, J lost 5 bases, and 8 bases stayed unmatched. The CDR3 is 14 amino acids. Per germline, CDR1 MNHNY and CDR2 SVGAGI (reference sequence). The CDR3 region has the DNA TGTGCCACCACTCAACAGGGGAATAATTCACCCCTCCACTTT. This encodes CATTQQGNNSPLHF.

About this clone itself: This sample includes further DNA sequences coding for the same CDR3. This CDR3 reads CASRTDRDYGYTF. The CDR3 DNA reads TGTGCCAGCAGGACGGACAGGGACTATGGCTACACCTTC. The V and J genes are TRBV6-5 and TRBJ1-2; 8 bases are a match to TRBD1. The CDR3 length is 13 residues. Trimming cost V 6 bases and J 3 bases; bases outside gene matches: 3. Germline V CDR1 and CDR2: MNHEY, SVGAGI.